The rows below give T cell receptor beta chains drawn from one sample of a study of blood T cells in healthy people across ages. TCRdb analysed the 5' RACE reads with MiXCR anew, one entry per CDR3 protein. Among 590,000 or so distinct CDR3 sequences listed, approximately 30% were seen once. Material for sequencing was blood. The receptors come from a woman at least 80 years old in good health. The CDR3 runs from the conserved cysteine through the conserved F or W. D genes are given only for firm matches. The listing skips clone size in some rows; elsewhere it reads once, few, many or a size class.

j_call: TRBJ2-3
v_call: TRBV20-1
d_call: NA
clone_size: once
cdr3_aa: CSARPGRPSDTQYF
cdr3_nt: TGCAGTGCTAGGCCGGGGCGACCCTCAGATACGCAGTATTTT

j_call: TRBJ2-5
v_call: TRBV15
d_call: TRBD2
clone_size: NA
cdr3_aa: CATRPGTSGGNEQYF
cdr3_nt: TGTGCCACCAGACCCGGGACTAGCGGGGGTAATGAGCAGTACTTC

j_call: TRBJ1-5
v_call: TRBV6-2/TRBV6-3
d_call: NA
clone_size: many
cdr3_aa: CASSSTFGRYNQPQHF
cdr3_nt: TGTGCCAGCAGTTCCACCTTTGGCAGGTACAATCAGCCCCAGCATTTT

j_call: TRBJ2-6
v_call: TRBV25-1
d_call: NA
clone_size: many
cdr3_aa: CASSEYPGRGNGANVLTF
cdr3_nt: TGTGCCAGCAGTGAATATCCGGGCAGGGGTAATGGGGCCAACGTCCTGACTTTC

j_call: TRBJ2-5
v_call: TRBV28
d_call: NA
clone_size: many
cdr3_aa: CASSLPGAQYF
cdr3_nt: TGTGCCAGCAGTCTTCCAGGGGCCCAGTACTTC

j_call: TRBJ2-3
v_call: TRBV6-1
d_call: NA
clone_size: many
cdr3_aa: CASSESSSPPTDTQYF
cdr3_nt: TGTGCCAGCAGTGAATCTTCAAGCCCTCCCACAGATACGCAGTATTTT

j_call: TRBJ2-1
v_call: TRBV7-2
d_call: NA
clone_size: NA
cdr3_aa: CASSSTGASGNNEQFF
cdr3_nt: TGTGCCAGCAGCTCGACGGGGGCTAGCGGAAACAATGAGCAGTTCTTC

j_call: TRBJ1-2
v_call: TRBV7-9
d_call: TRBD1
clone_size: many
cdr3_aa: CASPSDRGYGYTF
cdr3_nt: TGTGCCAGCCCGTCCGACAGGGGCTATGGCTACACCTTC

j_call: TRBJ1-2
v_call: TRBV30
d_call: NA
clone_size: NA
cdr3_aa: CAWSFTLGPLYGYTF
cdr3_nt: TGTGCCTGGAGTTTCACCCTGGGACCGCTCTATGGCTACACCTTC

j_call: TRBJ2-1
v_call: TRBV20-1
d_call: TRBD1
clone_size: many
cdr3_aa: CSASGTGDRYNEQFF
cdr3_nt: TGCAGTGCTAGTGGGACAGGGGATAGGTACAATGAGCAGTTCTTC

j_call: TRBJ2-3
v_call: TRBV5-1
d_call: NA
clone_size: many
cdr3_aa: CASKQGRATDTQYF
cdr3_nt: TGCGCCAGCAAACAGGGGAGGGCCACAGATACGCAGTATTTT

j_call: TRBJ2-1
v_call: TRBV2
d_call: NA
clone_size: many
cdr3_aa: CASSAIQGSYNEQFF
cdr3_nt: TGTGCCAGCAGCGCCATTCAGGGCTCCTACAATGAGCAGTTCTTC

j_call: TRBJ2-3
v_call: TRBV6-4
d_call: NA
clone_size: NA
cdr3_aa: CASSDSAGSTDTQYF
cdr3_nt: TGTGCCAGCAGTGACTCGGCGGGTAGCACAGATACGCAGTATTTT

j_call: TRBJ2-5
v_call: TRBV7-3
d_call: NA
clone_size: many
cdr3_aa: CASSLEGGGQETQYF
cdr3_nt: TGTGCCAGCAGCTTAGAGGGGGGCGGCCAAGAGACCCAGTACTTC

j_call: TRBJ2-3
v_call: TRBV20-1
d_call: TRBD1
clone_size: many
cdr3_aa: CSAPTGTAITDTQYF
cdr3_nt: TGCAGTGCCCCTACCGGGACAGCTATCACAGATACGCAGTATTTT

j_call: TRBJ1-1
v_call: TRBV18
d_call: NA
clone_size: NA
cdr3_aa: CASSTVVGGVDTEAFF
cdr3_nt: TGTGCCAGCTCGACAGTTGTCGGGGGAGTGGACACTGAAGCTTTCTTT

j_call: TRBJ1-1
v_call: TRBV15
d_call: NA
clone_size: many
cdr3_aa: CATSREYGRRNTEAFF
cdr3_nt: TGTGCCACCAGCAGAGAATACGGACGGAGGAACACTGAAGCTTTCTTT

j_call: TRBJ2-3
v_call: TRBV28
d_call: TRBD2
clone_size: many
cdr3_aa: CASVTSLIPDTQYF
cdr3_nt: TGTGCCAGTGTGACTAGCTTGATTCCCGATACGCAGTATTTT